Below, 7 T cell receptor beta chains from the same sample are listed, as sequenced in a study of beta chain features in type 1 diabetes. Broader study findings: For Type 1 diabetes patients, all four CD4+ subsets carried TCRB CDR3s that were moderately but significantly shorter.

Investigators reverse transcribed all isolated RNA, so they sequenced expressed TCRB transcripts. Clones were read by immunoSEQ multiplex PCR, and TCRdb kept only the in-frame ones, dropping some. The sample lists a few hundred thousand clones; over 8.5% were seen once. Their antigens remain unidentified. Sequences were obtained from central memory CD4+ T cells from blood. These receptors were obtained from a man younger than 40 with type 1 diabetes.

The chain links TRBV19 to TRBJ1-1; TRBD1 might be the D (5 bases). V lost 9 bases and J lost 4, with 15 bases in between. Germline V gives CDR1 LNHDA, CDR2 SQIVND (reference sequence). CDR3 length: 13 residues. Here the CDR3 reads CARLTRDPTEAFF. As DNA, the CDR3 is TGTGCCAGACTTACCAGGGACCCCACTGAAGCTTTCTTT.

The sample holds a few counts of this clone. J is TRBJ1-5 and V is TRBV5-8; 10 bases fit TRBD1. This CDR3 is built from 15 residues. The germline V gene encodes CDR1 SGHTS and CDR2 YDEGEE. V lost 3 bases to trimming and J lost 4 bases; unmatched junction nucleotides: 4. CDR3 in amino acids: CASSSGTGDNQPQHF. In nucleotides, the CDR3 is TGTGCCAGCAGCTCCGGGACAGGGGATAATCAGCCCCAGCATTTT.

This clone has just a few counts. Other DNA sequences from this sample encode an identical CDR3 as well. V and J are TRBV5-1 and TRBJ2-5, with D uncertain. The V gene's germline CDR1 is SGHRS and CDR2 YFSETQ. The CDR3 has 14 residues. Trimming left V 0 bases short and J 2 bases short, with 8 bases between. CDR3 nucleotides: TGCGCCAGCAGCTTGGCCTCCCGACAAGAGACCCAGTACTTC. It codes for CASSLASRQETQYF.

There are a few counts of this clone. This chain connects TRBV10-3 to TRBJ1-1, with a tentative D call TRBD1 (5 bases). The germline V gene has CDR1 ENHRY and CDR2 SYGVKD. Trimming shortened V by 3 bases and J by 3 bases, and 14 bases separated the two germline ends. This CDR3 region has 15 residues. This CDR3 is CAISDRGGGDTEAFF. CDR3 nucleotide sequence: TGTGCCATCAGTGATAGGGGAGGAGGGGACACTGAAGCTTTCTTT.

For this clone: An end of the junction differs from the germline gene, which may be a read error. The chain recombines TRBV4-1 with TRBJ2-3, with D perhaps TRBD2 (7 bases). The V gene's germline CDR1 is MGHRA and CDR2 YSYEKL. The CDR3 has 13 residues. CDR3 protein: CASSQGRGDTQYF. CDR3 nucleotides: TGTGCCAGCAGCCAAGGGAGGGGGGATACGCAGTATTTT.

There are many counts of this clone. The chain joins TRBV10-3 to TRBJ2-2, with 9 bases matching TRBD1. V lost 6 bases and J lost 6; bases outside the gene matches: 5. This CDR3 region has 14 residues. CDR1 is ENHRY and CDR2 is SYGVKD in the germline V gene. CDR3 loop: CAIREGQGAGELFF. The CDR3 nucleotides read TGTGCCATCAGGGAGGGACAGGGTGCCGGGGAGCTGTTTTTT.

V usage is TRBV13 and J usage is TRBJ2-3; D remains ambiguous. Trimming stripped 6 bases from V and 0 bases from J, with 7 bases between. CDR1 and CDR2 from the germline V gene are PRHDT and FYEKMQ (reference sequence). The CDR3 extends over 13 amino acids. CDR3 protein: CASSASSTDTQYF. In DNA form, the CDR3 reads TGTGCCAGCAGTGCGTCCAGCACAGATACGCAGTATTTT.